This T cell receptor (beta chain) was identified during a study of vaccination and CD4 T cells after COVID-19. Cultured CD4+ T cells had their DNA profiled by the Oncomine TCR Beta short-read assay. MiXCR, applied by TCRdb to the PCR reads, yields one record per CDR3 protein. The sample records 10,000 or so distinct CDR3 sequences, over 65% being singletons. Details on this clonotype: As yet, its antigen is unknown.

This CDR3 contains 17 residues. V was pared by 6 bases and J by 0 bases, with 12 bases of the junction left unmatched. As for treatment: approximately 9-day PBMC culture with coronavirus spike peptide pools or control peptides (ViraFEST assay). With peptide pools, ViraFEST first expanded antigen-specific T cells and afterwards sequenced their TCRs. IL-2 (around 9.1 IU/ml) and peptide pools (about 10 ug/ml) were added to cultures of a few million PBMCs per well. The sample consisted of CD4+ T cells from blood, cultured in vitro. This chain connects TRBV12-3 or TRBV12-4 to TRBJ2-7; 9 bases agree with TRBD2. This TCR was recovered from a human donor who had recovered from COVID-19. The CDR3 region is CASSVGLAGSASYEQYF. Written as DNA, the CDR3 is TGTGCCAGCAGCGTCGGCCTAGCGGGGAGTGCCTCCTACGAGCAGTACTTC.